This T cell receptor beta chain originates from a study of beta chain features in type 1 diabetes. Findings of the study overall: TCRB rearrangement may or may not be influenced by HLA type; here this remained unresolved. When Type 1 diabetes patients were examined, their TCRB CDR3s proved moderately but significantly shorter in all four CD4+ subsets. In type 1 diabetes patients, VDJ junctions had fewer insertions; deletions at these junctions were more frequent.

This clone appeared once. What it binds is not known. Markers CD45RO/CCR7/CD25/CD127/CD95/CD27 served to sort CD4+ naive, central memory, regulatory and stem cell-like memory cells. Germline-derived CDR1 and CDR2 are SGHNT and YENEEA. The CDR3 is 12 amino acids. Trimming took off 1 base at V and 6 bases at J, with 6 bases between the two ends. Expressed TCRB transcripts were sequenced because the entire RNA isolate underwent reverse transcription. Generated by immunoSEQ multiplex PCR, the TCRdb table keeps only in-frame clones and is missing some. The table lists some 150,000 clones, 6.9% of them singletons.

Sequenced material: central memory CD4+ T cells from blood. The source is a woman in her 30s in good health. The V and J genes are TRBV11-3 and TRBJ1-1; D remains ambiguous. As DNA, the CDR3 is TGTGCCAGCAGCTTAGGGTCGGCTGAAGCTTTCTTT. As protein: CASSLGSAEAFF.